Presented here are 29 T cell receptor beta chains from one specimen sequenced in a study of PD-1 blockade in classical Hodgkin lymphoma. Measured with immunoSEQ multiplex PCR; TCRdb has only the in-frame clones, and not every one. The sample carries approximately 100,000 clones, roughly 92% recorded once. Each patient's relapse followed autologous stem cell transplantation, and brentuximab vedotin exposure varied. Material: peripheral blood mononuclear cells (PBMCs), obtained at baseline. The receptors were gathered from a human donor with classical Hodgkin lymphoma.

CDR3 DNA: TGCGCCAGCAGCCAAGAGAAGCGGGAGGGCCGCTACGAGCAGTACTTC. Amino acids: CASSQEKREGRYEQYF. V gene TRBV4-1 combines with J gene TRBJ2-7; 10 nucleotides align to TRBD2. The CDR3 extends over 16 amino acids. Germline assignment: CDR1 MGHRA and CDR2 YSYEKL. Trimming took 0 bases from V and 3 from J; bases not matched to a gene: 5.

The CDR3: CASSLALAGDILVGNEQFF. The CDR3 DNA reads as TGTGCCAGCAGCTTAGCTTTAGCGGGAGATATTTTGGTAGGCAATGAGCAGTTCTTC. The chain recombines TRBV7-6 with TRBJ2-1; 9 positions match TRBD2. Germline CDR1 SGHVS, CDR2 FNYEAQ. The CDR3 runs 19 residues. V lost 0 bases and J lost 6; bases outside the gene matches: 15.

The V gene is TRBV7-6, the J gene TRBJ2-1; TRBD1 is a possible D gene (5 bases). CDR1 is SGHVS and CDR2 is FNYEAQ in the germline V gene. CDR3 length: 13 amino acids. Trimming took off 5 bases at V and 7 bases at J, with 12 bases between the two ends. The CDR3 protein is CASSHDRGNEQFF. CDR3 in DNA: TGTGCCAGCAGCCACGACAGAGGTAATGAGCAGTTCTTC.

The genes are TRBV29-1 and TRBJ1-2; TRBD1 matches 7 bases. J lost 0 bases, V lost 5 bases, and 6 bases had no gene match. Germline V gene data show CDR1 as SQVTM and CDR2 as ANQGSEA. The CDR3 runs 14 residues. CDR3 protein: CSVRPGTANYGYTF. For the CDR3, the DNA is TGCAGCGTTCGTCCCGGGACAGCTAACTATGGCTACACCTTC.

The genes are TRBV2 and TRBJ2-5; D might be TRBD1 or TRBD2, each matching 5 bases. Germline V lookup: CDR1 SNHLY, CDR2 FYNNEI. The length of the CDR3 is 13 residues. The V end was cut by 6 bases, the J end by 2 bases, with 10 bases between. Written as DNA, the CDR3 is TGTGCCAGCAGCATGGGACGGCAAGAGACCCAGTACTTC. Protein: CASSMGRQETQYF.

This clone was seen only a few times. The chain is built from TRBV18 and TRBJ1-5, with D possibly TRBD1 on 5 matching bases. The CDR3 has 14 amino acids. The germline V and J ends were trimmed by 6 bases and 11 bases, with 20 bases remaining between them. Germline V gene data show CDR1 as KGHSH and CDR2 as LQKENI. The DNA of the CDR3 is TGTGCCAGCTCTCCCGCAGGGAGGGCCACGACCCAGCATTTT. Encoded protein: CASSPAGRATTQHF.

V usage is TRBV21-1 and J usage is TRBJ2-7; TRBD2, the table's D call, lacks a check against the DNA. TRBV21-1 is deemed a pseudogene. The CDR3 runs 17 residues. CDR3 sequence (DNA): TGTGCCAGCAGCAATTGGCGTTGGGAGGACTTGTACTACGAGCAGTACTTC. Its protein product is CASSNWRWEDLYYEQYF.

The chain carries TRBV27 and TRBJ2-1, with 11 positions matching TRBD2. The V gene's germline CDR1 is MNHEY and CDR2 SMNVEV (reference sequence). There are 15 residues in the CDR3. Trimming took 5 bases from V and 8 from J; bases not matched to a gene: 8. CDR3 sequence (DNA): TGTGCCAGCAGTACACTAGCGGGAGCGGGGCATGAGCAGTTCTTC. It encodes CASSTLAGAGHEQFF.

The chain joins TRBV28 to TRBJ2-7, with 9 bases lining up with TRBD1. V was pared by 7 bases and J by 6 bases, with 10 bases of the junction left unmatched. Per germline, CDR1 MDHEN and CDR2 SYDVKM. The CDR3 has 14 amino acids. As DNA, the CDR3 is TGTGCCAGCAAAAAAAGACAGGGGGTAGGCGAGCAGTACTTC. As protein: CASKKRQGVGEQYF.

The chain joins TRBV10-3 to TRBJ1-1, with a possible D match to TRBD1 (5 bases). CDR3 size: 14 residues. V gave up 6 bases and J gave up 6 bases, with 17 bases separating them. CDR1 and CDR2 (germline): ENHRY, SYGVKD. DNA of the CDR3: TGTGCCATCAGCGAAGCCGGGGGAAGGGCTGAAGCTTTCTTT. It yields the protein CAISEAGGRAEAFF.

J is TRBJ2-7 and V is TRBV11-2; D gene uncertain. Germline V gene sequence: CDR1 SGHAT, CDR2 FQNNGV. Trimming took off 0 bases at V and 0 bases at J, with 15 bases between the two ends. The CDR3 spans 17 residues. DNA for the CDR3: TGTGCCAGCAGCTTAGATCCCGGACGGACGAGCTCCTACGAGCAGTACTTC. This codes for CASSLDPGRTSSYEQYF.

V gene TRBV7-9 combines with J gene TRBJ2-7; unclear D gene. Per germline, CDR1 SEHNR and CDR2 FQNEAQ (reference sequence). The CDR3 spans 11 residues. The V gene lost 2 bases and the J gene lost 2 bases, with 1 base spanning the gap. CDR3 in DNA: TGTGCCAGCAGCTTAACCTACGAGCAGTACTTC. Translated, it gives CASSLTYEQYF.

This chain connects TRBV5-4 to TRBJ2-7, with D possibly TRBD1 on 5 matching bases. Germline V gives CDR1 SGHNT, CDR2 YYREEE (reference sequence). The CDR3 covers 14 residues. V lost 3 bases and J 2 bases, leaving 12 bases between the germline ends. DNA of the CDR3: TGTGCCAGCAGCTCGCCCGACAGCACCTACGAGCAGTACTTC. Residues: CASSSPDSTYEQYF.

A few counts support this clone. This chain links TRBV7-9 with TRBJ2-2; D remains unclear. V lost 5 bases to trimming and J lost 4 bases, with 2 bases between them. CDR1 and CDR2 (germline): SEHNR, FQNEAQ (reference sequence). This CDR3 region has 11 residues. The CDR3 reads CASSTTGELFF. CDR3 sequence (DNA): TGTGCCAGCAGCACCACCGGGGAGCTGTTTTTT.

The chain couples TRBV30 to TRBJ1-2; TRBD1 is a possible D gene (6 bases). Trimming removed 1 base at V and 6 bases at J, with 15 bases between. The CDR3 contains 14 residues. Germline values: CDR1 GTSNPN, CDR2 SVGIG (reference sequence). The CDR3 coding sequence is TGTGCCTGGAGTGCAGAGAGGGGGGGCAATGGCTACACCTTC. It encodes CAWSAERGGNGYTF.

This clone was recorded once. The chain uses TRBV5-6 and TRBJ2-3; D unclear. This CDR3 region has 17 residues. Trimming shortened V by 4 bases and J by 0 bases, and 18 bases separated the two germline ends. The germline V gene encodes CDR1 SGHDT and CDR2 YYEEEE. CDR3 region: CASSPPVKLLSTDTQYF. The CDR3, as DNA: TGTGCCAGCAGCCCCCCGGTTAAGCTTCTTAGCACAGATACGCAGTATTTT.

The CDR3 bases are TGTGCCAGTAGCATACGAAGAGAGACTAGGGGGACCGGGGAGCTGTTTTTT. This gives the protein CASSIRRETRGTGELFF. The rearrangement uses TRBV19 and TRBJ2-2; D tentatively fits TRBD1 or TRBD2 (6 bases each). Trimming took 6 bases from V and 5 from J, leaving 22 bases between them. The CDR3 runs to 17 residues. The germline gives CDR1 LNHDA, CDR2 SQIVND (reference sequence).

This sequence joins TRBV27 and TRBJ2-3; D not resolved. Trimming shortened V by 2 bases and J by 2 bases, and 17 bases separated the two germline ends. CDR3 length: 17 amino acids. Germline CDR1 is MNHEY and CDR2 is SMNVEV (reference sequence). The CDR3 here is CASSLRPPLGTTDTQYF. CDR3 DNA: TGTGCCAGCAGTTTAAGGCCCCCCCTCGGAACCACAGATACGCAGTATTTT.

The chain is built from TRBV28 and TRBJ2-2, with 7 nucleotides matching TRBD1. This CDR3 is built from 16 residues. The ends lost 6 bases at V and 1 base at J; junction bases unmatched: 8. Germline values: CDR1 MDHEN, CDR2 SYDVKM. In DNA form, the CDR3 reads TGTGCCAGCAGCCTCCAGGGGGTGGGGAACACCGGGGAGCTGTTTTTT. Translation gives CASSLQGVGNTGELFF.

This rearrangement joins TRBV28 to TRBJ2-7, with TRBD2 identical over 14 bases. Trimming at V came to 10 bases and at J to 3 bases, leaving 8 bases not matched to a gene. The CDR3 totals 15 residues. The germline V gene has CDR1 MDHEN and CDR2 SYDVKM. In DNA form, the CDR3 reads TGTGCCACTTGGACTAGCGGGAGGCTATACTACGAGCAGTACTTC. Its translation: CATWTSGRLYYEQYF.

The CDR3 DNA reads TGCGCCAGCAGCTTGTGGTCCGAAGGCGGGAACAACGAGCAGTACTTC. This gives the protein CASSLWSEGGNNEQYF. The V gene is TRBV5-1, the J gene TRBJ2-7, with D tentatively TRBD2 (6 bases). Trimming took 1 base from V and 5 from J, leaving 19 bases between them. The CDR3 runs 16 residues. The V gene's germline CDR1 is SGHRS and CDR2 YFSETQ.

The V and J genes are TRBV6-1 and TRBJ1-2; 7 nucleotides agree with TRBD1. Germline V gene sequence: CDR1 MNHNS, CDR2 SASEGT. V lost 5 bases and J lost 4; bases outside the gene matches: 7. The CDR3 consists of 14 residues. The CDR3 DNA follows: TGTGCCAGCAGTTCAGGGGGTTGGGGCTATGGCTACACCTTC. This encodes CASSSGGWGYGYTF.

J is TRBJ2-1 and V is TRBV27; D not certain. The CDR3 totals 14 residues. The V and J ends lost 0 bases and 7 bases respectively, with 10 bases between them. Germline CDR1 MNHEY, CDR2 SMNVEV (reference sequence). The CDR3 spells CASSLSLGPNEQFF. In nucleotides, the CDR3 is TGTGCCAGCAGTTTATCATTAGGACCAAATGAGCAGTTCTTC.

The CDR3 reads CASSESELLAHEQFF. In nucleotides, the CDR3 is TGTGCCAGCAGTGAAAGCGAGTTACTAGCCCATGAGCAGTTCTTC. The rearrangement links TRBV6-1 to TRBJ2-1; D possibly corresponds to TRBD2 (6 bases). This CDR3 is built from 15 residues. The V gene lost 2 bases and the J gene lost 8 bases, with 16 bases spanning the gap. Germline assignment: CDR1 MNHNS and CDR2 SASEGT.

The chain uses TRBV7-9 and TRBJ2-7; D gene uncertain. This CDR3 has 17 residues. V was trimmed by 2 bases and J by 0 bases, leaving 17 bases between them. Germline V gene lookup returns CDR1 SEHNR and CDR2 FQNEAQ (reference sequence). The CDR3 DNA is TGTGCCAGCAGCTTACCGAGGCACACCCCCAGCTCCTACGAGCAGTACTTC. This translates into CASSLPRHTPSSYEQYF.

The DNA of the CDR3 is TGTGCCAGCAGCCGTATGAGCGGGAGGTTAGCCACAGATACGCAGTATTTT. This codes for CASSRMSGRLATDTQYF. The genes are TRBV27 and TRBJ2-3; 9 nucleotides align to TRBD2. The germline V gene has CDR1 MNHEY and CDR2 SMNVEV (reference sequence). This CDR3 region has 17 residues. V dropped 6 bases and J dropped 2; count of bases not matched to a gene: 12.

The J gene is TRBJ1-4, the V gene TRBV19; maybe TRBD1 (6 bases). The CDR3 length is 14 residues. The germline V gene has CDR1 LNHDA and CDR2 SQIVND (reference sequence). Trimming removed 6 bases at V and 10 bases at J, with 18 bases between. CDR3 in amino acids: CASSEGGGRGKLFF. For the CDR3, the DNA is TGTGCCAGTAGCGAAGGGGGGGGCCGGGGAAAACTGTTTTTT.

This clone was seen once. The V gene is TRBV19, the J gene TRBJ1-1; 8 bases align to TRBD1. V was pared by 6 bases and J by 0 bases, with 6 bases of the junction left unmatched. The CDR3 is 15 amino acids. CDR1 LNHDA and CDR2 SQIVND come from the germline V gene (reference sequence). The CDR3 region has the DNA TGTGCCAGTAGGTCACTGACAGGGGTGAACACTGAAGCTTTCTTT. This sequence encodes CASRSLTGVNTEAFF. The whole variable domain, filled in from reference TRBV19 and TRBJ1-1, reads DGGITQSPKYLFRKEGQNVTLSCEQNLNHDAMYWYRQDPGQGLRLIYYSQIVNDFQKGDIAEGYSVSREKKESFPLTVTSAQKNPTAFYLCASRSLTGVNTEAFFGQGTRLTVV.

The V gene is TRBV9, the J gene TRBJ2-1; 7 nucleotides match TRBD2. The germline CDR1 and CDR2 sequences are SGDLS and YYNGEE. This CDR3 spans 15 amino acids. V lost 2 bases to trimming and J lost 7 bases; unmatched junction nucleotides: 9. The CDR3: CASSVRLATENEQFF. The CDR3 DNA reads as TGTGCCAGCAGCGTGAGACTAGCTACGGAAAATGAGCAGTTCTTC.